This T cell receptor (beta chain) was retrieved from a study of blood T cell repertoires in COVID-19. Background on the study: T cells, B-cell-depleted T cells, or PBMCs supplied cDNA or gDNA.

The CDR3 spans 16 residues. Germline CDR1 SGHTA, CDR2 FQGTGA. Germline trimming cut 0 bases from V and 10 bases from J; bases unmatched to any gene: 4. Here immunoSEQ multiplex PCR was the method, and the copy in TCRdb shows in-frame clones only, minus some. The sample consists of over 300,000 clones, about 89% of them appearing once. The sample consisted of peripheral blood. This clonotype was sampled from a man aged 40-49 years with acute or convalescent COVID-19. J is TRBJ2-1 and V is TRBV7-3; TRBD2 matches 15 bases. The CDR3 here is CASSLTLGLAGGEQFF. For the CDR3, the DNA is TGTGCCAGCAGCTTAACTCTAGGACTAGCGGGAGGGGAGCAGTTCTTC. The whole variable domain, filled in from reference TRBV7-3 and TRBJ2-1, reads GAGVSQTPSNKVTEKGKYVELRCDPISGHTALYWYRQSLGQGPEFLIYFQGTGAADDSGLPNDRFFAVRPEGSVSTLKIQRTERGDSAVYLCASSLTLGLAGGEQFFGPGTRLTVL.